A single T cell receptor beta chain is shown here with its context. No antigen is known for it. CDR1 and CDR2 from the germline V gene are KGHSH and LQKENI. This CDR3 region has 14 residues. Trimming took off 2 bases at V and 1 base at J, with 3 bases between the two ends. The data were taken from a study of T cell responses to AZD1222 COVID-19 vaccine. General study points: At baseline, seropositivity was found in only a handful of AZD1222 recipients.

Using immunoSEQ multiplex PCR, the repertoire was profiled, and TCRdb retains in-frame clones only, with some absent. The profile shows 90,000 to 120,000 clones, about 92% of them singletons. This sequence joins TRBV18 and TRBJ2-6; no definite D call. Sequenced material: peripheral blood, taken 28 days after the second AZD1222 dose. The TCR originated in an adult who received the AZD1222 COVID-19 vaccine. The CDR3 DNA reads as TGTGCCAGCTCACCAAATTCTGGGGCCAACGTCCTGACTTTC. Translated: CASSPNSGANVLTF.